This T cell receptor (beta chain) was found in a study of T-cell memory formation after mild COVID-19 (dated by TCRdb to the early 2020s). Notes on the research overall: Most TCR sequence clusters were specific to one of the two donors. In a couple of donors, T-cell clones that expanded and contracted after mild COVID-19 were followed by sequencing TCRalpha and TCRbeta repertoires longitudinally. Two young, previously healthy adult volunteers, one female and one male, were included in the cohort. Overall study outcomes, separate from this receptor: Some responding clones were detected in pre-infection memory, which suggested that pre-existing cross-reactive memory T cells had joined the SARS-CoV-2 response. Clones that contracted from day 15 to 85 showed balanced CD4/CD8 phenotypes, whereas a second wave of clones that expanded from day 15 to 37 leaned towards CD4+. Only a couple of mild cases were covered by the study, and larger cohorts that include severe cases with pre-infection samples were considered necessary. SARS-CoV-2 specificity was not confirmed for the second-wave clones peaking on day 37. Contracting CD4+ clones turned up mainly in the CM and EM memory subsets, whereas EMRA was where CD8+ clones were enriched.

For sequencing, an Illumina NovaSeq 6000 was employed. cDNA libraries for TCRalpha and TCRbeta were prepared by 5'RACE using constant-segment primers, with sample barcodes and unique molecular identifiers added. RNA was extracted from every sample with Trizol reagent. Libraries were amplified in two PCR steps, with a second sample barcode and Illumina TruSeq adapters added in the second step. Sequencing of the libraries was done on an Illumina NovaSeq, producing 2 x 150 bp paired-end reads. Regarding the original processing steps: With migec v1.2.7, reads were demultiplexed and then collapsed into UMI-guided consensus sequences. Using mixcr v2.1.11, UMI consensuses were aligned to TRA and TRB V and J templates and then assembled into clonotypes. Clonotypes were classified as expanded or contracted when called significant by both edgeR and NoisET, with noise models trained on biological replicates. For edgeR calls, the thresholds were a false discovery rate-adjusted p below 0.01 and a log2 fold-change of 1. As an exploratory analysis of dynamics, max-normalized trajectories of the 1000 most abundant clonotypes were examined by PCA with hierarchical clustering. Separately sequenced CD4+ and CD8+ repertoires were used to assign the CD4 or CD8 phenotype of responding clones. TCRdb's own reprocessing of the public reads used fastp at Q25 and MiXCR and kept productive beta chains. Here each entry gathers all rows of one CDR3 protein and keeps the most common genes and DNA. The V and J calls were determined by TCRdb, not by the authors. The sample table holds 250,000 to 300,000 distinct CDR3 sequences, of which 8.2% were seen once. Clones ranked in the top ten supply about 22% of the sample.

PBMCs were isolated by Ficoll-Paque density gradient centrifugation. For this clonotype: Which antigen it targets is not known. No base quality values were provided; no much bigger clone lies one nucleotide off.

The sequence was obtained from a young man who had mild COVID-19 (a few samples of this study predate the infection). The sample titles of this study are shuffled in the database, so cell type and time point are left out; the donor was told from shared clones. The sequenced material came from PBMCs or a T cell subset sorted from them (not recorded which).

The CDR3 amino acid sequence is: CASSLWLDTQYF. In nucleotide form, the sequence is TGTGCCAGCAGCTTATGGCTAGATACGCAGTATTTT. The receptor chain draws on TRBV7-2 and TRBJ2-3; the D gene is unclear. Cut back by 2 bases and 5 bases, the V and J ends lie 5 bases apart. The CDR3 goes from the cysteine to the phenylalanine over 12 residues. Just the 36-base CDR3 DNA is kept, in frame starting at base 1. The germline V gene gives CDR1 as SGHTA and CDR2 as FQGNSA. With all but the CDR3 taken from the reference TRBV7-2 and TRBJ2-3 genes, the full variable domain is: GAGVSQSPSNKVTEKGKDVELRCDPISGHTALYWYRQSLGQGLEFLIYFQGNSAPDKSGLPSDRFSAERTGGSVSTLTIQRTQQEDSAVYLCASSLWLDTQYFGPGTRLTVL.